The 18 T cell receptor beta chains presented below share a single source sample, sequenced in a study of blood T cell repertoires in COVID-19. Repertoires were generated with immunoSEQ multiplex PCR, while TCRdb's copy carries only in-frame clones and drops some. The data hold 90,000 to 120,000 clones, with 70% to 90% observed a single time. What was sequenced was peripheral blood. The receptors stem from a human donor in a cohort sampled during active COVID-19.

This clone was counted once. The chain carries TRBV19 and TRBJ1-1, with a possible D match to TRBD1 (5 bases). The germline V gene encodes CDR1 LNHDA and CDR2 SQIVND (reference sequence). This CDR3 has 13 residues. The V gene lost 6 bases and the J gene lost 2 bases, with 10 bases spanning the gap. CDR3 residues: CASRDRPNTEAFF. The CDR3 nucleotides are TGTGCCAGTAGAGACAGACCTAACACTGAAGCTTTCTTT.

The V call is TRBV10-1, the J call TRBJ2-4; 7 bases align to TRBD1. The germline V gene has CDR1 WNHNN and CDR2 SYGVQD (reference sequence). CDR3 length: 15 residues. J gave up 6 bases and V 8 bases, and 13 bases lay outside the gene matches. The CDR3 region has the DNA TGCGCCAGCCGGTGGGGGAGACAGGGCCCAAACATTCAGTACTTC. It encodes CASRWGRQGPNIQYF.

The chain has TRBV6-5 and TRBJ2-2, with a tentative D call TRBD2 (5 bases). This CDR3 has 15 amino acids. Germline CDR1 and CDR2: MNHEY and SVGAGI. The germline V and J ends were trimmed by 6 bases and 0 bases, with 11 bases remaining between them. CDR3 in amino acids: CASSQRPTNTGELFF. The CDR3 region has the DNA TGTGCCAGCAGCCAGCGGCCAACGAACACCGGGGAGCTGTTTTTT.

Only a few counts were recorded for this clone. V is TRBV5-4 and J is TRBJ2-5; D possibly corresponds to TRBD1 (6 bases). Germline V lookup: CDR1 SGHNT, CDR2 YYREEE (reference sequence). V lost 2 bases and J lost 5, with 13 bases in between. The CDR3 has 14 amino acids. The CDR3 sequence: CASSFRQEGETQYF. The CDR3 coding sequence is TGTGCCAGCAGCTTCCGACAGGAAGGGGAGACCCAGTACTTC.

The V call is TRBV30, the J call TRBJ2-1; 8 bases fit TRBD1. From germline, CDR1 is GTSNPN and CDR2 SVGIG (reference sequence). The ends lost 4 bases at V and 9 bases at J; junction bases unmatched: 11. The CDR3 totals 14 residues. The DNA of the CDR3 is TGTGCCTGGACCCCCCGCCAGGGGGCTTCTGAGCAGTTCTTC. Translating it yields CAWTPRQGASEQFF.

The genes are TRBV30 and TRBJ2-3; the match to TRBD2 covers 7 bases. Germline V gives CDR1 GTSNPN, CDR2 SVGIG (reference sequence). The ends lost 4 bases at V and 0 bases at J; junction bases unmatched: 1. This CDR3 region has 13 residues. The CDR3 here is CAWTAGSTDTQYF. The CDR3, as DNA: TGTGCCTGGACAGCGGGGAGCACAGATACGCAGTATTTT. Together with reference TRBV30 and TRBJ2-3, the CDR3 gives the full variable domain: SQTIHQWPATLVQPVGSPLSLECTVEGTSNPNLYWYRQAAGRGLQLLFYSVGIGQISSEVPQNLSASRPQDRQFILSSKKLLLSDSGFYLCAWTAGSTDTQYFGPGTRLTVL.

In its sample, this clone was seen a few times. The gene calls are TRBV4-3 and TRBJ1-4; D perhaps matches TRBD1 (6 bases). Trimming shortened V by 3 bases and J by 5 bases, and 10 bases separated the two germline ends. This CDR3 spans 14 amino acids. Germline V lookup: CDR1 LGHNA, CDR2 YSLEER. The CDR3 here is CASSHRGPNEKLFF. CDR3 DNA: TGCGCCAGCAGCCACAGGGGCCCGAATGAAAAACTGTTTTTT.

This chain joins TRBV11-2 and TRBJ2-2, with 9 bases identical to TRBD2. Trimming cost V 5 bases and J 0 bases; bases outside gene matches: 10. Germline loops: CDR1 SGHAT, CDR2 FQNNGV. The CDR3 contains 18 residues. CDR3 sequence: CASSIHPTSGTNTGELFF. The CDR3 DNA sequence: TGTGCCAGCAGCATACATCCGACTAGCGGCACGAACACCGGGGAGCTGTTTTTT.

The genes are TRBV24-1 and TRBJ2-2, with D tentatively TRBD1 (5 bases). The CDR3 is 15 residues long. The germline V gene has CDR1 KGHDR and CDR2 SFDVKD. V dropped 5 bases and J dropped 4 bases, with 13 bases sitting between them. The CDR3 reads CATSGGTGVTGELFF. DNA of the CDR3: TGTGCCACCAGTGGCGGCACAGGCGTCACCGGGGAGCTGTTTTTT.

The V and J genes are TRBV9 and TRBJ1-1, with 7 bases lining up with TRBD1. The CDR3 is made up of 14 amino acids. The trim removed 2 bases at V and 5 bases at J, leaving 6 bases unmatched. Looked up from germline, CDR1 is SGDLS and CDR2 is YYNGEE. CDR3 loop: CASSVTGVTTEAFF. CDR3 nucleotides: TGTGCCAGCAGCGTTACAGGGGTTACGACTGAAGCTTTCTTT. The variable domain in full, completed from reference TRBV9 and TRBJ1-1, reads DSGVTQTPKHLITATGQRVTLRCSPRSGDLSVYWYQQSLDQGLQFLIQYYNGEERAKGNILERFSAQQFPDLHSELNLSSLELGDSALYFCASSVTGVTTEAFFGQGTRLTVV.

V usage is TRBV6-2 or TRBV6-3 and J usage is TRBJ1-2; 8 bases agree with TRBD1. J was trimmed by 4 bases and V by 4 bases; bases with no gene match: 8. The CDR3 is 15 amino acids. Germline V gene sequence: CDR1 MNHEY, CDR2 SVGEGT. The CDR3 DNA follows: TGTGCCAGCAGTTCGACCAGGGGGCAGGGCTATGGCTACACCTTC. Its translation is CASSSTRGQGYGYTF.

This chain joins TRBV9 and TRBJ2-3; 10 bases agree with TRBD2. Germline values: CDR1 SGDLS, CDR2 YYNGEE. This CDR3 is built from 15 residues. The J segment lost 2 bases and the V segment lost 2 bases, leaving 2 bases of the junction unmatched. This chain's CDR3 is CASSVGLADTDTQYF. CDR3 nucleotide sequence: TGTGCCAGCAGCGTCGGACTAGCGGACACAGATACGCAGTATTTT.

The chain joins TRBV28 to TRBJ2-7; a possible D gene is TRBD2 (6 bases). The CDR3 is 15 amino acids. CDR1 and CDR2 (germline): MDHEN, SYDVKM. Trimming removed 0 bases at V and 7 bases at J, with 16 bases between. DNA of the CDR3: TGTGCCAGCAGTTTATGGTCCCTGGAGGCGGGGGAGCAGTACTTC. As protein: CASSLWSLEAGEQYF.

The table lists this clone with a count of one. V and J are TRBV27 and TRBJ1-4, with a tentative D call TRBD1 (5 bases). This CDR3 region has 15 residues. Trimming stripped 4 bases from V and 4 bases from J, with 13 bases between. CDR1 and CDR2 from the germline V gene are MNHEY and SMNVEV (reference sequence). The CDR3 DNA follows: TGTGCCAGCAGTTCGACAGTTCTGTTTAATGAAAAACTGTTTTTT. It encodes CASSSTVLFNEKLFF.

The rearrangement uses TRBV18 and TRBJ2-1; D gene ambiguous. Germline V lookup: CDR1 KGHSH, CDR2 LQKENI. The length of the CDR3 is 12 residues. Trimming removed 5 bases at V and 4 bases at J, with 6 bases between. The CDR3 spells CASSNEYNEQFF. The DNA for the CDR3 is TGTGCCAGCTCAAACGAGTACAATGAGCAGTTCTTC.

The CDR3 DNA reads TGTGCCAGCTCACGGAACAGGGGCAGCAATCAGCCCCAGCATTTT. Protein: CASSRNRGSNQPQHF. V usage is TRBV18 and J usage is TRBJ1-5; 7 bases match TRBD1. Per germline, CDR1 KGHSH and CDR2 LQKENI. Trimming cost V 4 bases and J 1 base; bases outside gene matches: 4. The CDR3 is 15 residues long.

The CDR3 DNA reads TGTGCCAGCAGTCCCCCAGGAACCTATGGCTACACCTTC. Translating it yields CASSPPGTYGYTF. The chain has TRBV28 and TRBJ1-2; D is unresolved. The germline gives CDR1 MDHEN, CDR2 SYDVKM. Trimming stripped 5 bases from V and 4 bases from J, with 11 bases between. There are 13 residues in the CDR3.

This sequence joins TRBV4-2 and TRBJ2-2; maybe TRBD2 (6 bases). The CDR3 is 16 amino acids. Germline assignment: CDR1 LGHNA and CDR2 YNFKEQ. Trimming removed 1 base at V and 4 bases at J, with 13 bases between. CDR3 nucleotide sequence: TGTGCCAGCAGCCAAGGAACTAGCCCGGGCACCGGGGAGCTGTTTTTT. The encoded protein is CASSQGTSPGTGELFF.